This T cell receptor beta chain is drawn from a study of metastatic and nonmetastatic thyroid tumors. MiXCR was used by TCRdb to re-call the PCR reads. The table records some 20,000 clones, less than 35% of them present only once. Concerning this clone itself: At one boundary the junction diverges from the germline segment, which might be a read error.

CDR1 SGHRS and CDR2 YFSETQ come from the germline V gene. There are 16 residues in the CDR3. Each patient went into thyroid surgery without having received any treatment. The TCR comes from a female donor with papillary thyroid cancer or a benign thyroid nodule (not recorded which). Some clones in this sample may be carry-over from other donors' samples. The sequenced sample was adjacent normal tissue. The chain uses TRBV5-1 and TRBJ1-6; the match to TRBD1 covers 9 bases. The CDR3 here is CASSQNPGQGNPPLHF. CDR3 bases: TGCGCCAGCAGCCAGAACCCGGGACAGGGTAATCCACCCCTCCACTTT.